This T cell receptor (beta chain) was found in a study of blood T cell repertoires in COVID-19. Overall study context: Sample material is recorded as cDNA or gDNA derived from T cells, B-cell-depleted T cells, or PBMCs.

As handled by the study authors: Amplification from reference gene primers served as the basis for estimated nucleated cell counts. TCRdb's copy holds only in-frame clones and misses some; the assay was immunoSEQ multiplex PCR. That table gives V, J and clone size, and the DNA gave D and trimming. The sample records a few hundred thousand clones, around three quarters being singletons. After removal of 0 bases from V and 2 bases from J, the junction contained 10 bases not matched to a gene. The CDR3 is made up of 18 amino acids. Germline values: CDR1 SGHDT, CDR2 YYEEEE. The chain has TRBV5-6 and TRBJ2-3, with TRBD1 matching 9 bases. The source of this sequence is a woman in her seventies with acute or convalescent COVID-19. The specimen was peripheral blood. CDR3 residues: CASSLVQGARRDTDTQYF. Written as DNA, the CDR3 is TGTGCCAGCAGCTTGGTACAGGGGGCGAGGCGAGACACAGATACGCAGTATTTT. The variable domain in full, with the rest retrieved from reference TRBV5-6 and TRBJ2-3, is DAGVTQSPTHLIKTRGQQVTLRCSPKSGHDTVSWYQQALGQGPQFIFQYYEEEERQRGNFPDRFSGHQFPNYSSELNVNALLLGDSALYLCASSLVQGARRDTDTQYFGPGTRLTVL.